The entry that follows covers one TCR beta chain sequence. Antigen unknown. Deep level was the assay's run setting. About 30,000 T cell genomes, or approximately 190 ng DNA, went into the sorted-subset replicate PCRs. Measured with immunoSEQ multiplex PCR; TCRdb has only the in-frame clones, and not every one. The sample includes around 1,900,000 clones, 85% to 95% of them seen just once. This record belongs to a study of shared clonotypes between healthy human individuals. Study findings and constraints: Shared clonotypes across all four donors exceeded non-shared ones in generation probability.

The CDR3 spans 16 residues. Trimming pared 3 bases from V and 3 bases from J, leaving 15 bases between. The germline gives CDR1 MDHEN, CDR2 SYDVKM. In the naive CD8 group, cells lacked CD45RO and were positively selected for CCR7, so terminally differentiated effector memory CD45RA+ cells were left out. This receptor was taken from a man aged 18 to 30 in good health. Some clones in this sample may be carry-over from other donors' samples. The specimen sequenced was naive CD8+ T cells from PBMCs. The chain links TRBV28 to TRBJ2-1; possibly TRBD2 for D (6 bases). The CDR3 coding sequence is TGTGCCAGCAGTTTGGTCGGCGGGACGGGCTACAATGAGCAGTTCTTC. Its protein is CASSLVGGTGYNEQFF. Full variable domain (missing parts from reference TRBV28 and TRBJ2-1): DVKVTQSSRYLVKRTGEKVFLECVQDMDHENMFWYRQDPGLGLRLIYFSYDVKMKEKGDIPEGYSVSREKKERFSLILESASTNQTSMYLCASSLVGGTGYNEQFFGPGTRLTVL.